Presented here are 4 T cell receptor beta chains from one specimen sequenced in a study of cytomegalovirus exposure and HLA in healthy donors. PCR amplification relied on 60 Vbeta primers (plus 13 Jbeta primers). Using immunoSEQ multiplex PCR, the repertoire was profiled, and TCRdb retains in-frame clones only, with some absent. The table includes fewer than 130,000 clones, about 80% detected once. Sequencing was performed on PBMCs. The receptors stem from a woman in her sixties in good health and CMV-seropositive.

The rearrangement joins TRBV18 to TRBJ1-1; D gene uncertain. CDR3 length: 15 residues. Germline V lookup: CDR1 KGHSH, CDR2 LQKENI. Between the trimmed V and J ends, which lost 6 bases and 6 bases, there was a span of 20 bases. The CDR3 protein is CASSQREVKVSEAFF. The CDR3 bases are TGTGCCAGCTCCCAACGGGAGGTAAAAGTCTCTGAAGCTTTCTTT.

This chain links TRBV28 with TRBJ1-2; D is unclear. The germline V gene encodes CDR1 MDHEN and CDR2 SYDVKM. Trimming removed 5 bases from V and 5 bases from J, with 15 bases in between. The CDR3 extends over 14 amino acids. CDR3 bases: TGTGCCAGCAGTCTGTCGAAATCGGGGTATGGCTACACCTTC. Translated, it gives CASSLSKSGYGYTF.

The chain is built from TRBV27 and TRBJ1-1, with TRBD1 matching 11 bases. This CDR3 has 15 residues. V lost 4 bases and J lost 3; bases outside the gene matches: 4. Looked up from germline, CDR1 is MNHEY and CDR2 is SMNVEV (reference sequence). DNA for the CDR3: TGTGCCAGCAGTTCGGGGACAGGGGGATACACTGAAGCTTTCTTT. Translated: CASSSGTGGYTEAFF.

The CDR3 nucleotides are TGTGCCAGCAGCTCAGCTGGGATCCGGGAGGGACTATCTCCTGAGCAGTTCTTC. Amino acid sequence: CASSSAGIREGLSPEQFF. The chain couples TRBV7-3 to TRBJ2-1; TRBD2 matches at 8 bases. Germline-derived CDR1 and CDR2 are SGHTA and FQGTGA. The V segment lost 4 bases and the J segment 9 bases; nucleotides outside the gene matches: 20. This CDR3 contains 18 residues.